This T cell receptor beta chain was captured by sequencing in a study of tumor and adjacent non-tumor tissue in lung cancer. Study-level background: Stage I to III disease affected over nine men and 5 women aged about 31 to 76.

General study results and limits: Top 100 clones took a larger repertoire share in normal lung. Significantly higher TCR diversity was found in tumor than normal lung.

This clonotype was counted many times. What it recognizes is unknown. The germline gives CDR1 SQVTM, CDR2 ANQGSEA. V dropped 4 bases and J dropped 5 bases, with 14 bases sitting between them. The CDR3 extends over 13 amino acids. RNA was extracted from bulk tissue without any cell sorting. Between August and November 2014, newly diagnosed, chemotherapy-naive lung cancer patients underwent thoracic surgery in China. Three rounds of nested PCR, following a modified ARM-PCR protocol, produced the TCRbeta library. TCRdb processed the multiplex PCR reads anew with MiXCR; each CDR3 protein has one entry. This table has some 84,000 distinct CDR3 sequences, 61% appearing once.

The sequencing sample was made of lung tumor tissue. The receptor comes from a man in his 70s with non-small cell lung cancer. The rearrangement uses TRBV29-1 and TRBJ1-1; perhaps TRBD1 as D (6 bases). The chain's CDR3 is CSVGPGEGTEAFF. CDR3 nucleotide sequence: TGCAGCGTTGGACCAGGGGAGGGAACTGAAGCTTTCTTT.